Presented here are 10 T cell receptor beta chains from one specimen sequenced in a study of blood T cell repertoires in COVID-19. Assay: immunoSEQ multiplex PCR; the TCRdb copy retains only in-frame clones and omits some. The repertoire has over 150,000 clones, 80% to 90% of them found once; the top ten carry roughly 9.1%. Sequenced: peripheral blood. All receptors come from a man aged 50 to 60 with active or convalescent COVID-19.

The chain couples TRBV5-6 to TRBJ2-3, with D tentatively TRBD2 (5 bases). The CDR3 length is 14 residues. V was cut by 4 bases and J by 6 bases, with 15 bases left in between. CDR1 is SGHDT, CDR2 YYEEEE, per germline. In DNA, the CDR3 is TGTGCCAGCAGCAAGGACTTCCCGGGGGATACGCAGTATTTT. Protein sequence: CASSKDFPGDTQYF.

The chain links TRBV9 to TRBJ1-4; no clear D. Germline loops: CDR1 SGDLS, CDR2 YYNGEE. Trimming removed 3 bases from V and 10 bases from J, with 10 bases in between. The CDR3 length is 12 residues. The CDR3 sequence: CASSADLGKLFF. The CDR3 DNA follows: TGTGCCAGCAGCGCGGACTTAGGAAAACTGTTTTTT.

V is TRBV2 and J is TRBJ2-3, with 9 nucleotides matching TRBD1. The length of the CDR3 is 15 residues. CDR1 SNHLY and CDR2 FYNNEI come from the germline V gene. With 4 bases clipped from V and 3 bases from J, the junction kept 5 bases outside the gene matches. The CDR3 loop is CASSVAGTGTDTQYF. The CDR3 region has the DNA TGTGCCAGCAGTGTGGCCGGGACAGGGACAGATACGCAGTATTTT.

The chain recombines TRBV12-5 with TRBJ2-7, with TRBD2 matching 7 bases. From germline, CDR1 is LGHNT and CDR2 FRNRAP. V lost 2 bases, J lost 2 bases, and 6 bases stayed unmatched. The CDR3 is made up of 15 amino acids. DNA for the CDR3: TGTGCTAGTGGTTTGCCGGGAGGACCTACCTACGAGCAGTACTTC. Its translation is CASGLPGGPTYEQYF.

V is TRBV12-3 or TRBV12-4 and J is TRBJ1-1, with TRBD1 matching over 7 bases. The CDR3 has 13 amino acids. Unmatched junction bases numbered 1, after V lost 5 bases and J lost 1 base. This CDR3 is CASSRQGNTEAFF. The CDR3 nucleotides read TGTGCCAGCAGTCGACAGGGGAACACTGAAGCTTTCTTT.

V usage is TRBV2 and J usage is TRBJ1-5, with TRBD1 as a possible D gene (6 bases). The V and J ends lost 3 bases and 9 bases respectively, with 15 bases between them. Germline assignment: CDR1 SNHLY and CDR2 FYNNEI. CDR3 length: 14 amino acids. The CDR3 loop is CASSDGQGLGPQHF. CDR3 DNA: TGTGCCAGCAGTGACGGGCAGGGGCTTGGGCCCCAGCATTTT.

The rearrangement joins TRBV29-1 to TRBJ2-5; possibly TRBD2 for D (6 bases). This CDR3 comprises 12 residues. V lost 4 bases, J lost 5 bases, and 11 bases lay in between. CDR1 is SQVTM and CDR2 is ANQGSEA in the germline V gene. The CDR3: CSVAEGRETQYF. The CDR3 DNA is TGCAGCGTTGCGGAGGGGAGGGAGACCCAGTACTTC.

The chain joins TRBV5-1 to TRBJ1-6; TRBD1 aligns across 7 bases. The CDR3 runs to 14 residues. Germline CDR1 is SGHRS and CDR2 is YFSETQ. V lost 4 bases to trimming and J lost 6 bases; unmatched junction nucleotides: 4. CDR3 sequence: CASSGDSPNSPLHF. For the CDR3, the DNA is TGCGCCAGCAGCGGGGACAGCCCTAATTCACCCCTCCACTTT. Looking up the rest from reference TRBV5-1 and TRBJ1-6 gives the full variable domain: KAGVTQTPRYLIKTRGQQVTLSCSPISGHRSVSWYQQTPGQGLQFLFEYFSETQRNKGNFPGRFSGRQFSNSRSEMNVSTLELGDSALYLCASSGDSPNSPLHFGNGTRLTVT.

V usage is TRBV6-1 and J usage is TRBJ2-1, with 7 bases identical to TRBD1. Germline CDR1 and CDR2: MNHNS and SASEGT. This CDR3 has 13 residues. The ends lost 3 bases at V and 9 bases at J; junction bases unmatched: 5. CDR3 amino acids: CASSDTGEREQFF. The CDR3 nucleotides read TGTGCCAGCAGTGACACAGGGGAGCGTGAGCAGTTCTTC.

The chain combines TRBV3-1 (or the pseudogene TRBV3-2) with TRBJ2-1; no definite D call. The CDR3 loop spans 14 amino acids. Trimming took off 0 bases at V and 4 bases at J, with 7 bases between the two ends. From germline, CDR1 is LGHDT and CDR2 YNNKEL (reference sequence). The CDR3: CASSQDVRYNEQFF. The DNA for the CDR3 is TGTGCCAGCAGCCAAGATGTCAGATACAATGAGCAGTTCTTC.